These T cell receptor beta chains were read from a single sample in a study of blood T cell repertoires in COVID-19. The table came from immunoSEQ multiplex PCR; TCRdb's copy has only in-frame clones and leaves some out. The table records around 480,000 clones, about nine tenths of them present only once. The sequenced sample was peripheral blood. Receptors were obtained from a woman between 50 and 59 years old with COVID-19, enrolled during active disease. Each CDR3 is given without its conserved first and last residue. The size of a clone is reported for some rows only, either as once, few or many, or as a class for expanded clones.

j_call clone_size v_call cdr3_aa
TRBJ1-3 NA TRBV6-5 ASSYTGFSGNTIY
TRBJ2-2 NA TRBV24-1 ATSVEDSPNTGELF
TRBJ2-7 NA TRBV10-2 ASSPDRGYEQY
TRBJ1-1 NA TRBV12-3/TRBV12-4 AIARGTEAF
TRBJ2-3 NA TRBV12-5 ASGLPRQGIKTDTQY
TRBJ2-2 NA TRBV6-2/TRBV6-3 ASSPVLGQRAGELF
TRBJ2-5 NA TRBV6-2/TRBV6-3 ASSYLGGVETQY
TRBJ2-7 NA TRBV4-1 ASSQAGAPLNYEQY
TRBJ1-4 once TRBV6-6 ASSLQGEAEKLF
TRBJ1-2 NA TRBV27 ASSSIRDYGYT
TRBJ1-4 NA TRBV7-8 ASSPTGSTYEKLF
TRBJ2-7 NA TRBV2 ASSEIAASYEQY
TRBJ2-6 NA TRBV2 ASAPGTGAGANVLT
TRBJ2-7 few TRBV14 ASSQATFGRQY
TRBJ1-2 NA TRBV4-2 ASSPGTGGRTFYGYT
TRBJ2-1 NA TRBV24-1 ATSQGAYSNEQF
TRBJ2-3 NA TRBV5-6 ASSFGLVGFTDTQY
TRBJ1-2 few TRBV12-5 ASGLSGGYT
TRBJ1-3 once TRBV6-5 ASTPTPGSGNTIY
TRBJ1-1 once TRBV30 AWTGGVRAF
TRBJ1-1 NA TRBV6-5 ASSSDGGNTEAF
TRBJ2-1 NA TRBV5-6 ASSLTRYNEQF
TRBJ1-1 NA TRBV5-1 ASSTAANTEAF
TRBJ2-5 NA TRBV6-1 ASSEAWGQEETQY
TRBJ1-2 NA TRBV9 ASSVTGVNYGYT
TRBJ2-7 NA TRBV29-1 SVVGGYLREQY
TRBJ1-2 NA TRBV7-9 ASSSYTPLTAYGYT
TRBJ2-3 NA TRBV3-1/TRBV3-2 ASSHRSGLAGRADTQY
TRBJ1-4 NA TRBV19 ASSSRGSEKLF
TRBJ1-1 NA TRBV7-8 ASSWDRGFTEAF
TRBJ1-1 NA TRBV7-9 ASSSDIHTEAF
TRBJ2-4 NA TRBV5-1 ASSPPRGGIQY
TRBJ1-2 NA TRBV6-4 ASSATGTNTGYT
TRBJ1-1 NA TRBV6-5 ASSYSDRWTEAF
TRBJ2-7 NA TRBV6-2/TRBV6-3 ASSYSGSSYEQY
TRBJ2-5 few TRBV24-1 ATSGLAGETQY
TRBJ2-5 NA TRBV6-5 ASNTGTSAQTQY
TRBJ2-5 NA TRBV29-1 SVVGLGLKAETQY
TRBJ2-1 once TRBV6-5 ASKLTSGGYNEQF
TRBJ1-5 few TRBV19 ASSKKGQLDNQPQH
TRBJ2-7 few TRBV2 ASEPGDRVWDYEQY
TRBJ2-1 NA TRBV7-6 ASSFSGEQF